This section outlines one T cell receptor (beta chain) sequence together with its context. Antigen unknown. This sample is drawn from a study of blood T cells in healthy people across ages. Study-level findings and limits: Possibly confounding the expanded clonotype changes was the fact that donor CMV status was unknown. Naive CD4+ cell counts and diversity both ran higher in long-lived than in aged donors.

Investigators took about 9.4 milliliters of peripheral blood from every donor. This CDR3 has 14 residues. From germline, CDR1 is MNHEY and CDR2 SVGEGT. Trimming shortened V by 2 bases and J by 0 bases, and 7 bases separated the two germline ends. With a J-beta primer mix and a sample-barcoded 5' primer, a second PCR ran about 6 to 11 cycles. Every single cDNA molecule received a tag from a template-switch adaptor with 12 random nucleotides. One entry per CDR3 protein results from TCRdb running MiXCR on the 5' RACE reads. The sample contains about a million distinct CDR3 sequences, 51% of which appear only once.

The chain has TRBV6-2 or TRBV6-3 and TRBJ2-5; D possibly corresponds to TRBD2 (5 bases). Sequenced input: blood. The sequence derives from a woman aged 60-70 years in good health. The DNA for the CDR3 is TGTGCCAGCAGTTACGGGAGTAACCAAGAGACCCAGTACTTC. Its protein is CASSYGSNQETQYF.